The clone carrying this T cell receptor (beta chain) was seen repeatedly, ten times or more. Its target is not known. These data originate in a study of regulatory T cells in long-lasting Graves disease. Study results and caveats: TRBV28, TRBJ1-2 and TRBJ2-5 emerged as the favored segments in persistent disease.

Per the germline V gene, CDR1 is SGHTA and CDR2 is FQGNSA. Trimming cost V 2 bases and J 2 bases, with 10 bases left between them. The CDR3 covers 14 residues. Libraries of TCR beta came from iRepertoire HTBI primers plus Arm-PCR of CDR3 regions. As processed by the authors: Detected in the samples were around 62 TRBV and 12 to 15 TRBJ segments. MiXCR, applied by TCRdb to the multiplex PCR reads, yields one record per CDR3 protein. TCRdb, not the authors, supplied the V and J calls. This table has under 700,000 distinct CDR3 sequences, roughly 16% appearing once. Indicated time point: newly diagnosed GD, antithyroid drugs for less than 3 months. From RNA extracted from PBMCs, the TCR library was made. These data were also reused for a study on T cells in Graves' hyperthyroidism and ophthalmopathy. Turning to that study: The diagnoses drew upon clinical symptoms, serum thyroxine and TRAb, thyroid ultrasound and orbital computed tomography. When the TCR CDR3 underwent first-round RT-PCR, the HTBI primer set was used.

The source is a woman aged 35-65 years with Graves disease. The rearrangement uses TRBV7-2 and TRBJ2-7; D ambiguous. The material sequenced was peripheral blood mononuclear cells (PBMCs), taken at new diagnosis, from a patient treated with antithyroid drugs. The CDR3 reads CASSLMNSAYEQYF. CDR3 coding DNA: TGTGCCAGCAGCTTAATGAACAGCGCCTACGAGCAGTACTTC.